What follows are 25 T cell receptor beta chains derived from one specimen sequenced in a study of PD-L1 blockade in urothelial cancer. Using immunoSEQ multiplex PCR, the repertoire was profiled, and TCRdb retains in-frame clones only, with some absent. The repertoire has about 76,000 clones, around 84% of them found once; the top ten carry about 4.5%. Sample: PBMCs, taken around atezolizumab (anti-PD-L1) treatment. These receptors originate from a man in his 70s with urothelial cancer.

This clone was seen a single time. The chain recombines TRBV6-1 with TRBJ1-2, with TRBD1 matching 7 bases. CDR1 is MNHNS, CDR2 SASEGT, per germline. The J segment lost 4 bases and the V segment lost 6 bases, leaving 2 bases of the junction unmatched. The CDR3 runs to 12 residues. DNA of the CDR3: TGTGCCAGCAGGGGACAGCTCTATGGCTACACCTTC. Translating it yields CASRGQLYGYTF.

The V gene is TRBV5-4, the J gene TRBJ2-2; 12 bases map to TRBD2. Germline values: CDR1 SGHNT, CDR2 YYREEE (reference sequence). Unmatched junction bases numbered 7, after V lost 3 bases and J lost 7 bases. This CDR3 has 16 residues. CDR3 amino acids: CASSSSTSGRLGELFF. The DNA of the CDR3 is TGTGCCAGCAGCTCCAGTACTAGCGGGAGGCTCGGGGAGCTGTTTTTT.

The chain couples TRBV18 to TRBJ2-5, with TRBD2 matching over 11 bases. The CDR3 is made up of 15 amino acids. V trimming: 5 bases; J trimming: 2 bases; junction bases outside the gene matches: 4. Per germline, CDR1 KGHSH and CDR2 LQKENI. CDR3 DNA sequence: TGTGCCAGCTCAGGCCTAGCGGGAGGACAAGAGACCCAGTACTTC. This encodes CASSGLAGGQETQYF.

The chain carries TRBV7-3 and TRBJ2-1; TRBD2 matches at 11 bases. J lost 0 bases, V lost 5 bases, and 3 bases had no gene match. The CDR3 runs to 16 residues. Germline V gives CDR1 SGHTA, CDR2 FQGTGA. CDR3 sequence: CASSQTSGASYNEQFF. The CDR3, as DNA: TGTGCCAGCAGCCAGACTAGCGGGGCCTCCTACAATGAGCAGTTCTTC.

This chain uses TRBV9 with TRBJ2-7; D may be TRBD1 (6 bases). This CDR3 comprises 14 residues. CDR1 is SGDLS, CDR2 YYNGEE, per germline. Deletions cut 4 bases from V and 5 bases from J, with 16 bases between. CDR3 amino acids: CASSIRQVPNEQYF. The CDR3, as DNA: TGTGCCAGCAGCATCAGACAGGTCCCCAACGAGCAGTACTTC. The full variable domain, completed using reference TRBV9 and TRBJ2-7, is DSGVTQTPKHLITATGQRVTLRCSPRSGDLSVYWYQQSLDQGLQFLIQYYNGEERAKGNILERFSAQQFPDLHSELNLSSLELGDSALYFCASSIRQVPNEQYFGPGTRLTVT.

This chain uses TRBV2 with TRBJ2-1; D gene ambiguous. The germline V and J ends were trimmed by 5 bases and 4 bases, with 3 bases remaining between them. The CDR3 loop spans 11 amino acids. Looked up from germline, CDR1 is SNHLY and CDR2 is FYNNEI. The CDR3 spells CASSLYNEQFF. CDR3 nucleotides: TGTGCCAGCAGTCTGTACAATGAGCAGTTCTTC. Full variable domain (outside the CDR3, taken from reference TRBV2 and TRBJ2-1): EPEVTQTPSHQVTQMGQEVILRCVPISNHLYFYWYRQILGQKVEFLVSFYNNEISEKSEIFDDQFSVERPDGSNFTLKIRSTKLEDSAMYFCASSLYNEQFFGPGTRLTVL.

The gene calls are TRBV9 and TRBJ2-7; the match to TRBD1 covers 7 bases. J lost 4 bases, V lost 3 bases, and 10 bases had no gene match. Germline assignment: CDR1 SGDLS and CDR2 YYNGEE. The CDR3 sequence is 15 residues long. The CDR3 spells CASSAAAGTAYEQYF. The CDR3 DNA is TGTGCCAGCAGCGCGGCCGCCGGGACAGCATACGAGCAGTACTTC.

The V call is TRBV27, the J call TRBJ1-4; D gene uncertain. V lost 6 bases and J 6 bases, leaving 8 bases between the germline ends. Germline CDR1 MNHEY, CDR2 SMNVEV (reference sequence). This CDR3 is 12 amino acids long. CDR3 loop: CASSRYHEKLFF. In DNA form, the CDR3 reads TGTGCCAGCAGCCGGTACCATGAAAAACTGTTTTTT.

The chain uses TRBV15 and TRBJ2-7; 9 bases line up with TRBD2. V was clipped by 0 bases and J by 5 bases; unmatched bases: 11. CDR1 LNHNV and CDR2 YYDKDF come from the germline V gene (reference sequence). The CDR3 totals 17 residues. The CDR3 protein is CATSRDRGGRAQNEQYF. In nucleotides, the CDR3 is TGTGCCACCAGCAGAGATCGTGGCGGGAGGGCCCAGAACGAGCAGTACTTC.

This clone was recorded only once. The V gene is TRBV2, the J gene TRBJ1-1; a possible D gene is TRBD1 (5 bases). The V gene's germline CDR1 is SNHLY and CDR2 FYNNEI. V shed 4 bases and J shed 1 base, with 10 bases lying between them. The CDR3 contains 14 residues. The CDR3 spells CASSALQGNTEAFF. The DNA of the CDR3 is TGTGCCAGCAGTGCCCTCCAGGGGAACACTGAAGCTTTCTTT.

The V and J genes are TRBV7-9 and TRBJ2-5; possibly TRBD2 for D (5 bases). This CDR3 is built from 14 residues. The germline CDR1 and CDR2 sequences are SEHNR and FQNEAQ (reference sequence). The V end was cut by 0 bases, the J end by 2 bases, with 7 bases between. CDR3 bases: TGTGCCAGCAGCTTAGCGTCGGGACAAGAGACCCAGTACTTC. Protein product: CASSLASGQETQYF.

This rearrangement joins TRBV2 to TRBJ2-5; no definite D call. The CDR3 totals 13 residues. Germline CDR1 SNHLY, CDR2 FYNNEI. V lost 4 bases and J 7 bases, leaving 13 bases between the germline ends. CDR3 coding DNA: TGTGCCAGCAGTGTGGTGGGTGGCGGGACCCAGTACTTC. Encoded protein: CASSVVGGGTQYF.

The chain is built from TRBV10-3 and TRBJ2-6; no definite D call. Germline V gene data show CDR1 as ENHRY and CDR2 as SYGVKD. This CDR3 comprises 15 residues. V was cut by 8 bases and J by 0 bases, with 11 bases left in between. CDR3 protein: CAIAQPGSGANVLTF. The CDR3 bases are TGTGCCATCGCCCAACCGGGCTCTGGGGCCAACGTCCTGACTTTC.

The gene calls are TRBV7-2 and TRBJ1-3; TRBD1 might be the D (5 bases). The CDR3 runs 14 residues. V lost 7 bases, J lost 0 bases, and 10 bases lay in between. The germline gives CDR1 SGHTA, CDR2 FQGNSA. Here the CDR3 reads CASTSTVSGNTIYF. The CDR3 DNA reads TGTGCCAGCACCTCGACAGTCTCTGGAAACACCATATATTTT.

The table lists this clone with a few counts. This chain joins TRBV6-1 and TRBJ2-1; maybe TRBD1 (5 bases). This CDR3 region has 15 residues. Trimming removed 1 base from V and 9 bases from J, with 16 bases in between. Per germline, CDR1 MNHNS and CDR2 SASEGT. CDR3 coding DNA: TGTGCCAGCAGTGAAGAGTGGGGCGGAACAATTGAGCAGTTCTTC. This encodes CASSEEWGGTIEQFF.

To note about this clone: Other DNA variants within this sample encode the same CDR3. The chain is built from TRBV28 and TRBJ1-4; 11 bases are shared with TRBD1. CDR1 MDHEN and CDR2 SYDVKM come from the germline V gene. V shed 6 bases and J 8 bases; nucleotides not matched to a gene: 5. The CDR3 length is 14 residues. The CDR3 here is CASSLDRGREKLFF. The CDR3 DNA follows: TGTGCCAGCAGCCTGGACAGGGGGCGAGAAAAACTGTTTTTT.

J is TRBJ1-3 and V is TRBV12-5; D might be TRBD1 (5 bases). The germline V and J ends were trimmed by 6 bases and 3 bases, with 12 bases remaining between them. The CDR3 sequence is 14 residues long. Germline V gene data show CDR1 as LGHNT and CDR2 as FRNRAP. CDR3 sequence: CASGFWGGGNTIYF. In DNA form, the CDR3 reads TGTGCTAGTGGCTTTTGGGGGGGTGGAAACACCATATATTTT. The whole variable domain, filled in from reference TRBV12-5 and TRBJ1-3, reads DARVTQTPRHKVTEMGQEVTMRCQPILGHNTVFWYRQTMMQGLELLAYFRNRAPLDDSGMPKDRFSAEMPDATLATLKIQPSEPRDSAVYFCASGFWGGGNTIYFGEGSWLTVV.

The V and J genes are TRBV6-5 and TRBJ2-4, with TRBD1 as a possible D gene (6 bases). This CDR3 is 13 amino acids long. With 6 bases removed from V and 3 bases from J, the gap between germline ends came to 9 bases. Germline-derived CDR1 and CDR2 are MNHEY and SVGAGI. As DNA, the CDR3 is TGTGCCAGCAGGGACAGTAGCAAAAACATTCAGTACTTC. It yields the protein CASRDSSKNIQYF.

This chain joins TRBV5-1 and TRBJ2-7; 8 positions match TRBD1. This CDR3 is built from 13 residues. V gave up 3 bases and J gave up 3 bases; unmatched junction bases: 2. Germline CDR1 SGHRS, CDR2 YFSETQ. The CDR3 reads CASSYDRGYEQYF. DNA for the CDR3: TGCGCCAGCAGCTATGACAGGGGCTACGAGCAGTACTTC. Based on the CDR3 plus reference TRBV5-1 and TRBJ2-7, the full variable domain is KAGVTQTPRYLIKTRGQQVTLSCSPISGHRSVSWYQQTPGQGLQFLFEYFSETQRNKGNFPGRFSGRQFSNSRSEMNVSTLELGDSALYLCASSYDRGYEQYFGPGTRLTVT.

The chain links TRBV27 to TRBJ2-7; TRBD2 matches 8 bases. This CDR3 is built from 17 residues. Germline values: CDR1 MNHEY, CDR2 SMNVEV (reference sequence). Trimming cost V 5 bases and J 0 bases; bases outside gene matches: 12. CDR3 nucleotides: TGTGCCAGCAGTCCCCTAGCGGGCTATGGGGGCTCCTACGAGCAGTACTTC. Amino acids: CASSPLAGYGGSYEQYF.

V and J are TRBV28 and TRBJ1-2, with 10 nucleotides matching TRBD1. V shed 2 bases and J 8 bases; nucleotides not matched to a gene: 14. This CDR3 spans 17 amino acids. CDR1 is MDHEN and CDR2 is SYDVKM in the germline V gene. DNA for the CDR3: TGTGCCAGCAGTTTACCAGGACAGGGGGAGGAACTATGGGGCTACACCTTC. Translating gives CASSLPGQGEELWGYTF.

This chain joins TRBV27 and TRBJ2-3; TRBD1 aligns across 10 bases. The ends lost 0 bases at V and 14 bases at J; junction bases unmatched: 14. Germline CDR1 reads MNHEY; CDR2 reads SMNVEV (reference sequence). This CDR3 is built from 16 residues. The DNA of the CDR3 is TGTGCCAGCAGTTTATCAGCCCTATCTACGGGACAGGGGATGTATTTT. Encoded protein: CASSLSALSTGQGMYF.

This sequence joins TRBV6-1 and TRBJ2-7, with 8 nucleotides matching TRBD2. Germline trimming cut 6 bases from V and 5 bases from J; bases unmatched to any gene: 3. There are 12 residues in the CDR3. Germline CDR1 reads MNHNS; CDR2 reads SASEGT. The CDR3, as DNA: TGTGCCAGCAGGCTAGCGGGCCACGAGCAGTACTTC. This encodes CASRLAGHEQYF.

The gene calls are TRBV5-1 and TRBJ1-1; D unresolved. V lost 4 bases and J lost 4, with 11 bases in between. CDR1 is SGHRS, CDR2 YFSETQ, per germline. The CDR3 sequence is 13 residues long. The CDR3 coding sequence is TGCGCCAGCAGCGGTCTCGGGAGCACTGAAGCTTTCTTT. Its translation is CASSGLGSTEAFF.

The gene calls are TRBV5-5 and TRBJ2-2; D gene unclear. Germline CDR1 is SGHKS and CDR2 is YYEKEE (reference sequence). Between the trimmed V and J ends, which lost 2 bases and 4 bases, there was a span of 12 bases. CDR3 length: 15 amino acids. The CDR3 DNA is TGTGCCAGCAGCTTAACCCCCACTTCCACCGGGGAGCTGTTTTTT. Its protein product is CASSLTPTSTGELFF.